The clone carrying this T cell receptor beta chain was seen only once. Clones were sequenced by immunoSEQ multiplex PCR, and TCRdb holds only the in-frame ones, with some missing. Of several thousand clones in the sample, roughly 81% are singletons; the top ten hold approximately 18%. The data were taken from a study of T cells after posttransplantation cyclophosphamide. The CDR3 is made up of 15 amino acids. V was shortened by 5 bases and J by 3 bases, with 16 bases between the two germline ends. Germline V lookup: CDR1 SGHNT, CDR2 YENEEA. A marrow graft followed busulfan-fludarabine conditioning, with cyclophosphamide on days +3 and +4.

The chain uses TRBV11-3 and TRBJ1-1; D is perhaps TRBD1 (5 bases). The sequence derives from a female patient aged 50-65 years who received an allogeneic stem cell transplant from a related donor, was CMV-positive, and had no GVHD. Some of the T cells might come from the graft donor. The material sequenced was PBMCs, taken after an allogeneic stem cell transplant with post-transplant cyclophosphamide. The CDR3, as DNA: TGTGCCAGCAGCCCCCTGGAGTTAGGGGACACTGAAGCTTTCTTT. Amino acids: CASSPLELGDTEAFF.